The following is a T cell receptor (beta chain) sequence with its context. There is no known antigen for this receptor. Base qualities are not recorded, but no much larger clone differs from it by a single base. These data come from a study of blood T cell repertoires in COVID-19 (dated by TCRdb to 2018 to 2021). Context from the whole study: Samples from collaborators originated in the United States, Italy and Spain and spanned both the acute and convalescent phases of COVID-19. The material from the prospective study consisted of cDNA or gDNA derived from T cells, B-cell-depleted T cells, or PBMCs. Subjects who had been exposed to COVID-19, were actively infected with it, or had recovered from it provided the deeply sampled blood TCRbeta repertoires that made up the dataset. The repertoires were released in a freely available public database intended as a resource for research on the immune response to SARS-CoV-2. Samples came from the ongoing ImmuneRACE study (first 160 participants) plus 1,254 subjects from 6 global collaborators. A de-identified subject ID, COVID-19 status, age in years and sex were almost always included in the sample metadata. Where available, HLA class I and class II types were taken from metadata supplied by the sample provider and were not determined by assay-based typing. The investigation overall reported the following: How much clinical and demographic metadata was included differed by source and by participant, and the metadata was provided uncurated.

TCRbeta CDR3 regions were amplified from genomic DNA using the immunoSEQ Assay, a bias-controlled multiplex PCR. On the study's bioinformatics: Nucleated cell counts per sample were estimated from amplification of reference gene primers within the assay. To quantify the absolute abundance of each unique TCRbeta CDR3 rearrangement, sequence reads were collapsed and filtered. For each sample, productive Simpson clonality was calculated as the square root of Simpson's diversity index over productive rearrangements. Drawn from immuneACCESS, this table holds only the in-frame rearrangements with V and J called that TCRdb kept. Clones are partly lost; checked studies trace under half to an unresolved V gene and leave the rest unexplained. That table furnishes V, J and clone size, whereas the DNA furnished D and trimming. Present in this sample are under 250,000 clones, 85% to 90% of which were seen just once. Jointly, the top ten make up roughly 1.7% of the sample.

Participants in the prospective study were enrolled through a virtual design, were aged about 18 to 100 years, and lived in 20 to 30 United States geographic areas. Cohort assignment in the prospective study relied on participant-reported clinical history from a screening survey and a study questionnaire. Recovered participants in ImmuneRACE Cohort 3 were defined by two consecutive negative NP/OP PCR tests, clearance by a healthcare professional, or resolution of symptoms. Each participant in the prospective study had whole blood, serum and a nasopharyngeal or oropharyngeal swab collected by mobile phlebotomists. Over an approximately 2-month period, participants in the prospective study had the option of providing additional blood draws and questionnaires. Before DNA extraction, prospective study blood samples were shipped either frozen or at room temperature. V drops 0 bases and J drops 2 bases, leaving 8 bases in between. CDR1 SGHRS and CDR2 YFSETQ are derived from the germline V gene. The CDR3 runs 14 residues from the cysteine to the phenylalanine. The sequence is cut down to CDR3 DNA, 42 bases in frame from base 1.

Here the chain combines TRBV5-1 and TRBJ1-2, with no confidently assigned D gene. This clonotype originated in a middle-aged man who had recovered from COVID-19. Sequences were obtained from PBMCs or T cells enriched from blood (not recorded which). This receptor has the CDR3 CASSLDRNNYGYTF. The nucleotides are TGCGCCAGCAGCTTGGACAGAAACAACTATGGCTACACCTTC.